The present entry profiles one T cell receptor (beta chain) with its context. No antigen is known for it. The V gene end was trimmed by 1 base and the J gene end by 5 bases; junction bases not matched to a gene: 9. The CDR3 covers 16 residues. In germline, CDR1 is MGHRA, CDR2 YSYEKL. The protocol was immunoSEQ multiplex PCR, while the TCRdb copy is restricted to in-frame clones and leaves out a portion. The sample has around 140,000 clones, roughly 85% seen once. The sample is drawn from a study of T cell responses to AZD1222 COVID-19 vaccine. Study results and caveats: Increased Spike-specific TCR breadth and depth were observed after two AZD1222 doses. White British people made up most donors, females outnumbered males, and clonal diversity was possibly underestimated. The study found vaccine-associated CD4 TCRs spanning spike, dominant at 160-218 and 743-854. Repertoires were obtained only post-peak T cell response.

The sample in question was peripheral blood, obtained 28 days after the second dose of the MenACWY control vaccine. This receptor was taken from an adult who received the MenACWY meningococcal vaccine as a control. This rearrangement joins TRBV4-1 to TRBJ2-7; 9 positions match TRBD2. CDR3 in amino acids: CASSQASGAGGDEQYF. In nucleotides, the CDR3 is TGCGCCAGCAGCCAAGCTAGCGGGGCGGGCGGCGACGAGCAGTACTTC.